This T cell receptor beta chain was sequenced in a study of T-cell memory formation after mild COVID-19. The junction had 5 bases not matched to a gene; V was cut back by 2 bases and J by 4 bases. CDR3 size: 15 residues. CDR1 is SGDLS and CDR2 is YYNGEE in the germline V gene. Findings and limits, study-wide: Cross-reactive memory appears to have joined, as suggested by some responding clones showing up in pre-infection memory. Among clones peaking at day 37 in the second wave, SARS-CoV-2 specificity remained unconfirmed.

In its sample, this clonotype was seen a few times. Its antigen is not known. TCRdb reanalysed the 5' RACE reads using MiXCR and keeps one entry per CDR3 protein. This table holds hundreds of thousands of distinct CDR3 sequences, about 16% found once. The sequence was obtained from a man between 18 and 29 years old who had mild COVID-19 (a few samples of this study predate the infection). Cell type and time point are not known. The J gene is TRBJ1-3, the V gene TRBV9, with 8 bases that match TRBD1. Material for sequencing was PBMCs or a T cell subset sorted from them (not recorded which). The CDR3 sequence: CASSVSGGEGNTIYF. The CDR3 region has the DNA TGTGCCAGCAGCGTCTCAGGGGGCGAAGGAAACACCATATATTTT.